The sequence of this TCR beta chain was determined in a study of cytotoxic CD8 clonotypes in ibrutinib-treated CLL. Study details: Partial responses totalled approximately 25 and complete responses 2; after median around 72 months, about 14 remained remitted and approximately 12 progressed. With a range of 6 to 36, the median treatment time before response samples were taken was roughly twelve months.

The table came from immunoSEQ multiplex PCR; TCRdb's copy has only in-frame clones and leaves some out. The sample has about 160,000 clones, 70% to 85% seen once. Of note for this clone: What it binds is unknown.

Notes on the study in general: Clonality was higher at baseline than in age-matched healthy donors and tracked circulating CD8+ T-cell counts. Clonality climbed at ibrutinib response, then dropped toward baseline at progression.

Trimming stripped 7 bases from V and 4 bases from J, with 13 bases between. In germline, CDR1 is MDHEN, CDR2 SYDVKM. The CDR3 runs to 13 residues. The rearrangement uses TRBV28 and TRBJ1-2; no definite D call. The specimen comprised PBMCs, sampled after 12 months of ibrutinib treatment. The origin of this receptor is a human donor with chronic lymphocytic leukemia. The CDR3 DNA sequence: TGTGCCAGCATCTTATCAGGCGGCTATGGCTACACCTTC. It is translated as CASILSGGYGYTF.